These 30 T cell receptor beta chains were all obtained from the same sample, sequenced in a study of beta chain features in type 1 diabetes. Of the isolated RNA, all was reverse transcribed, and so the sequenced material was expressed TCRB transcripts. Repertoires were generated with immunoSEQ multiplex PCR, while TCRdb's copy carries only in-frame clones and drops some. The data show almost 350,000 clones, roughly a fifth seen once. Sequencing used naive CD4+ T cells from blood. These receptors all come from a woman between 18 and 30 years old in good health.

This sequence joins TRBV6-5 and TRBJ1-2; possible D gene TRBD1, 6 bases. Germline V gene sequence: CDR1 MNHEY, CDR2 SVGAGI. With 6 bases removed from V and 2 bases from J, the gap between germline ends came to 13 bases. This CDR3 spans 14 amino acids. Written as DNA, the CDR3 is TGTGCCAGCAGGCCCGCCAGGGGCAACTATGGCTACACCTTC. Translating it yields CASRPARGNYGYTF.

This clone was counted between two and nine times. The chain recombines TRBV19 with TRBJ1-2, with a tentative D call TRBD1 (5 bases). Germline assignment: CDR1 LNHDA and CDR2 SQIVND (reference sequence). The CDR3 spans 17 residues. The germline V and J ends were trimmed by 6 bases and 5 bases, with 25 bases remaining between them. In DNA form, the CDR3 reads TGTGCCAGTAGGCCGGGGGTCCGGGCCCTGGACGGGTATGGCTACACCTTC. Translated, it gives CASRPGVRALDGYGYTF.

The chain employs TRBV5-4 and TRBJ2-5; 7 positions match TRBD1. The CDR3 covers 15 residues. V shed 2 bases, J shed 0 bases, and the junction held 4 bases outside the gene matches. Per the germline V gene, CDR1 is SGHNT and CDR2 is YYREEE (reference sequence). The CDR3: CASSLGTVHQETQYF. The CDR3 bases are TGTGCCAGCAGCTTAGGGACAGTTCACCAAGAGACCCAGTACTTC.

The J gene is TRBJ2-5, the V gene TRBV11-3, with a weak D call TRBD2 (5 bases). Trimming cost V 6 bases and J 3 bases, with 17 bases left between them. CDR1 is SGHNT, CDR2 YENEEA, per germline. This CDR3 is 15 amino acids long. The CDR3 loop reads CASSPGRSLKETQYF. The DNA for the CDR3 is TGTGCCAGCAGTCCTGGGAGAAGCCTTAAAGAGACCCAGTACTTC.

The DNA of the CDR3 is TGTGCCAGCAGAACCACAGTGAACACTGAAGCTTTCTTT. Protein product: CASRTTVNTEAFF. The chain uses TRBV2 and TRBJ1-1; no clear D gene. Per germline, CDR1 SNHLY and CDR2 FYNNEI. V was trimmed by 6 bases and J by 0 bases, leaving 8 bases between them. The CDR3 length is 13 residues.

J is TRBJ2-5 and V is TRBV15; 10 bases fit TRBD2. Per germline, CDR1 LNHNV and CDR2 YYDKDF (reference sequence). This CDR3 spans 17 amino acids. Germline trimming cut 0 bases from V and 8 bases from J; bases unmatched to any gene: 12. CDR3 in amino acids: CATSRDSGAGGANTQYF. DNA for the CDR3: TGTGCCACCAGCAGAGATTCTGGAGCGGGAGGGGCAAATACCCAGTACTTC. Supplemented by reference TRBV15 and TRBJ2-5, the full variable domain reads DAMVIQNPRYQVTQFGKPVTLSCSQTLNHNVMYWYQQKSSQAPKLLFHYYDKDFNNEADTPDNFQSRRPNTSFCFLDIRSPGLGDTAMYLCATSRDSGAGGANTQYFGPGTRLLVL.

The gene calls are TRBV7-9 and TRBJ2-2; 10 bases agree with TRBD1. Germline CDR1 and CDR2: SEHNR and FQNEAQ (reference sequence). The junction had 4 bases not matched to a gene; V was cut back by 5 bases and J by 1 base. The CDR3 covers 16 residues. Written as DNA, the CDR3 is TGTGCCAGCAGCGACCGGGACAGGGGGAACACCGGGGAGCTGTTTTTT. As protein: CASSDRDRGNTGELFF.

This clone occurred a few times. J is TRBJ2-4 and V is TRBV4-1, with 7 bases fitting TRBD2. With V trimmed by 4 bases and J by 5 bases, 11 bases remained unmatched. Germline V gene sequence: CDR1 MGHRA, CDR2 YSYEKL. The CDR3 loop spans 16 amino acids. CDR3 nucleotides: TGCGCCAGCAGCCCTGAATGGCGGGAGAGGGAAAACATTCAGTACTTC. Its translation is CASSPEWRERENIQYF.

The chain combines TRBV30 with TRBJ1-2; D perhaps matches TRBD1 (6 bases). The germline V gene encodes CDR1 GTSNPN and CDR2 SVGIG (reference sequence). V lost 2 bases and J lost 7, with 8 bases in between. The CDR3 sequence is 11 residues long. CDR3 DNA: TGTGCCTGGAGTCAGGGGCCTGGCTACACCTTC. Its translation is CAWSQGPGYTF.

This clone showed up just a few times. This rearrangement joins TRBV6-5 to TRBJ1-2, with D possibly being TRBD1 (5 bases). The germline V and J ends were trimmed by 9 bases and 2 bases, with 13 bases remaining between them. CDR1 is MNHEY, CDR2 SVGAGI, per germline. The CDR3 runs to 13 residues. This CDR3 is CASRRGINYGYTF. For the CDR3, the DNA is TGTGCCAGTAGGAGGGGAATCAACTATGGCTACACCTTC.

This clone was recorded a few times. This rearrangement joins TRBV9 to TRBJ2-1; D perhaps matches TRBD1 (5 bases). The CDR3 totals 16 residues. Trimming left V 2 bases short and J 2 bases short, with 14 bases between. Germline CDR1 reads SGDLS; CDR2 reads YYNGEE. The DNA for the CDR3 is TGTGCCAGCAGCGTGGAGTCCCACAGGACCTACAATGAGCAGTTCTTC. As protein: CASSVESHRTYNEQFF.

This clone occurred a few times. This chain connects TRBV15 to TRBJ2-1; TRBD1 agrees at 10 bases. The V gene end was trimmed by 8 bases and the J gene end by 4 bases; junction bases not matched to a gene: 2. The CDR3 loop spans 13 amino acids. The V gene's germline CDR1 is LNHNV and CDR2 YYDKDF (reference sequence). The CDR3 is CATGDRGYNEQFF. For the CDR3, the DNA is TGTGCCACCGGGGACAGGGGTTACAATGAGCAGTTCTTC.

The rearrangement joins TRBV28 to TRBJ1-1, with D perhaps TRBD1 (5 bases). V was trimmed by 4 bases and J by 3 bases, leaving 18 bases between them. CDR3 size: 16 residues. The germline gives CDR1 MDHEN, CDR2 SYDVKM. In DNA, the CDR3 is TGTGCCAGCAGTTCTTCAGGGTCTGGGTTACACACTGAAGCTTTCTTT. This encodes CASSSSGSGLHTEAFF.

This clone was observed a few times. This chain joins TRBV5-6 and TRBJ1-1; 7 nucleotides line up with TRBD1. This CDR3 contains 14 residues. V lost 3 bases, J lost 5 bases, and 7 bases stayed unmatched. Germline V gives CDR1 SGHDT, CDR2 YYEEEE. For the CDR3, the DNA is TGTGCCAGCAGCTCACAGGGGTGGGGGACTGAAGCTTTCTTT. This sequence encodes CASSSQGWGTEAFF.

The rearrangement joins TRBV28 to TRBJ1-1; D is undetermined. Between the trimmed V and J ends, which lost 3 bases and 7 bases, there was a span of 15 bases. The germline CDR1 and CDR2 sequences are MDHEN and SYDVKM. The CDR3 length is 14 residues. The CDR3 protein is CASSLGGFGIEAFF. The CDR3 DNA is TGTGCCAGCAGTTTGGGTGGCTTCGGGATTGAAGCTTTCTTT.

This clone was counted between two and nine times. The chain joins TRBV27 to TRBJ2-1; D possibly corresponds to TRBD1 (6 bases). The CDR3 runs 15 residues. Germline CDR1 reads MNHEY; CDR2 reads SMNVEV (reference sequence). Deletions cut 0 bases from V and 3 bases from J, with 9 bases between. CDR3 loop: CASSLSTGHYNEQFF. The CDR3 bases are TGTGCCAGCAGTTTATCGACGGGACACTACAATGAGCAGTTCTTC.

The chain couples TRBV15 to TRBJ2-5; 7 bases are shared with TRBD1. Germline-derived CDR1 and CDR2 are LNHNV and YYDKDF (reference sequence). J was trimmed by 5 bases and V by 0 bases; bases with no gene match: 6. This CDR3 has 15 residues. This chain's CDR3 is CATSRDQGGLETQYF. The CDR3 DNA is TGTGCCACCAGCAGAGATCAAGGGGGCTTGGAGACCCAGTACTTC.

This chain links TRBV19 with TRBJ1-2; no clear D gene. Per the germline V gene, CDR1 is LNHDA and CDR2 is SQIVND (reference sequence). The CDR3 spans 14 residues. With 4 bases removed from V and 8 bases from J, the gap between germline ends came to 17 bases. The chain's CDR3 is CASSTPSRGGGYTF. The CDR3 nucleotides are TGTGCCAGTAGTACACCCTCCCGGGGAGGCGGCTACACCTTC.

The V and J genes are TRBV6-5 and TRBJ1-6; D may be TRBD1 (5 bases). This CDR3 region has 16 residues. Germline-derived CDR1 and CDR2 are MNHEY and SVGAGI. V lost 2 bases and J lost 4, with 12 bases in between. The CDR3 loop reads CASSYGGTGYNSPLHF. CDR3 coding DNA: TGTGCCAGCAGTTACGGCGGGACGGGTTATAATTCACCCCTCCACTTT.

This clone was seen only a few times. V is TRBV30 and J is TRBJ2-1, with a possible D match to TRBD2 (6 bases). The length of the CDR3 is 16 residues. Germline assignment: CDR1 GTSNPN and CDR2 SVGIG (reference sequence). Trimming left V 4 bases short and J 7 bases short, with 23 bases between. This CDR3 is CAWTPRAGRIVNEQFF. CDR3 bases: TGTGCCTGGACCCCCAGGGCGGGGAGGATTGTTAATGAGCAGTTCTTC.

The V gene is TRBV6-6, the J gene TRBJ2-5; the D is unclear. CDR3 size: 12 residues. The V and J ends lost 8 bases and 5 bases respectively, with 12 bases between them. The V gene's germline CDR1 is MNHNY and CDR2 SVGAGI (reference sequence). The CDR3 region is CASCGAEETQYF. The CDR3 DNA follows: TGTGCCAGCTGCGGTGCGGAGGAGACCCAGTACTTC.

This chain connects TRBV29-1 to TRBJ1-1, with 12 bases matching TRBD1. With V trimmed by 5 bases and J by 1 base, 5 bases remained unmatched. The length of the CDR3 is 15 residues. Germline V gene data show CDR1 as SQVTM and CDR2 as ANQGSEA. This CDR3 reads CSVKGQGAGNTEAFF. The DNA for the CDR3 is TGCAGCGTTAAGGGACAGGGGGCGGGGAACACTGAAGCTTTCTTT.

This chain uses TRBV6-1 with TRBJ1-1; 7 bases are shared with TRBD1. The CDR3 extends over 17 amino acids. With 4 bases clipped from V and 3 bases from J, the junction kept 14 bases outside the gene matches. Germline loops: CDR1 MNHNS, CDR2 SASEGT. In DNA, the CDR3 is TGTGCCAGCAGTGCCGCGGGGACAGCGAAGACGGACACTGAAGCTTTCTTT. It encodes CASSAAGTAKTDTEAFF.

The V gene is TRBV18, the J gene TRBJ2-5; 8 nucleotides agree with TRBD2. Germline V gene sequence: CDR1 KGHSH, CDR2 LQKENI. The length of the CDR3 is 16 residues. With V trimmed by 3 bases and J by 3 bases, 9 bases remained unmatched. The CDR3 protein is CASSPRAPGGKETQYF. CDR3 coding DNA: TGTGCCAGCTCACCCCGAGCGCCGGGGGGGAAAGAGACCCAGTACTTC.

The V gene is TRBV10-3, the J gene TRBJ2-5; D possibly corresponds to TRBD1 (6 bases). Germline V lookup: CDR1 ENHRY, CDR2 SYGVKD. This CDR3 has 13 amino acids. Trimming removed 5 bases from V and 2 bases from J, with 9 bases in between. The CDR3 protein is CAISQGIQETQYF. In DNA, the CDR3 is TGTGCCATCAGTCAGGGGATTCAAGAGACCCAGTACTTC.

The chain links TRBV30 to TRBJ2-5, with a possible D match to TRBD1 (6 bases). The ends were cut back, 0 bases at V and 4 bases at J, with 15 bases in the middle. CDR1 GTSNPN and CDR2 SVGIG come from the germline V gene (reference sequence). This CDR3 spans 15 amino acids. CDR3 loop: CAWSVQGHGAETQYF. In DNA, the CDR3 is TGTGCCTGGAGTGTACAGGGACATGGGGCAGAGACCCAGTACTTC.

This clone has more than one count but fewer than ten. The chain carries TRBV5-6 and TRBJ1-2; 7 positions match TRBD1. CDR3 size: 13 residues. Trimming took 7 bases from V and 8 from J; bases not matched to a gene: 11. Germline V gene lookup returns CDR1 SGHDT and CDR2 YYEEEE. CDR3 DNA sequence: TGTGCCAGCGCAAACCCAGGGGGAGGAGGCTACACCTTC. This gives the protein CASANPGGGGYTF.

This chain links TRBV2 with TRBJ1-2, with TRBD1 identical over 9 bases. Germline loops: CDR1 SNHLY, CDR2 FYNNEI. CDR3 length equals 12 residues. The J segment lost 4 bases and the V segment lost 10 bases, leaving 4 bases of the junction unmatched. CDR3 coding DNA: TGTGCCATTCGGGACAGGGCCTATGGCTACACCTTC. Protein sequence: CAIRDRAYGYTF.

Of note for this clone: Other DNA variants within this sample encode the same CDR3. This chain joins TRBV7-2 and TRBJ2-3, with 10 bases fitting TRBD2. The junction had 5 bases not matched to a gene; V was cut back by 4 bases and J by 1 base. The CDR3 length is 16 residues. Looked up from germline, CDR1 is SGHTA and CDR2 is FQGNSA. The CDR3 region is CASSSRTSGRTDTQYF. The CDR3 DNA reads TGTGCCAGCAGCTCCCGGACTAGCGGTCGCACAGATACGCAGTATTTT. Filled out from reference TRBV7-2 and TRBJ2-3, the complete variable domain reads GAGVSQSPSNKVTEKGKDVELRCDPISGHTALYWYRQSLGQGLEFLIYFQGNSAPDKSGLPSDRFSAERTGGSVSTLTIQRTQQEDSAVYLCASSSRTSGRTDTQYFGPGTRLTVL.

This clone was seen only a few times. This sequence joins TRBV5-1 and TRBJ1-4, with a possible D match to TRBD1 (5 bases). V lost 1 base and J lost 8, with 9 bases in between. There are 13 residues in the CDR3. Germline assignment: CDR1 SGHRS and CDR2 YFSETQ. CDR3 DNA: TGCGCCAGCAGCTTGAGGGGCGGCGAAAAACTGTTTTTT. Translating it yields CASSLRGGEKLFF.